This TCR beta chain was documented in a study of blood T cell repertoires in COVID-19. CDR1 and CDR2 from the germline V gene are GTSNPN and SVGIG (reference sequence). Trimming removed 3 bases at V and 2 bases at J, with 10 bases between. The length of the CDR3 is 13 residues. As handled by the study authors: Amplification from reference gene primers served as the basis for estimated nucleated cell counts. The method was immunoSEQ multiplex PCR; TCRdb's version includes in-frame clones alone and lacks a portion of them. From that table come the V and J calls and clone size; the DNA was used to work out D and trimming. The profile shows under 450,000 clones, more than 70% of them singletons. Which cohort a participant joined came from the clinical history participants gave.

The rearrangement uses TRBV30 and TRBJ1-1, with a tentative D call TRBD1 (6 bases). The sequenced sample was PBMCs or T cells enriched from blood (not recorded which). This receptor was identified in a man aged 25-45 years who had recovered from COVID-19. The CDR3 DNA reads TGTGCCTGGAGGGCAGGGGCAAACACTGAAGCTTTCTTT. Residues: CAWRAGANTEAFF. The full variable domain, with the rest looked up from reference TRBV30 and TRBJ1-1, is SQTIHQWPATLVQPVGSPLSLECTVEGTSNPNLYWYRQAAGRGLQLLFYSVGIGQISSEVPQNLSASRPQDRQFILSSKKLLLSDSGFYLCAWRAGANTEAFFGQGTRLTVV.